Listed below are T cell receptor beta chains from one sample, sequenced in a study of cytomegalovirus exposure and HLA in healthy donors. Repertoires were generated with immunoSEQ multiplex PCR, while TCRdb's copy carries only in-frame clones and drops some. Among some 48,000 clones, 88% were seen once, and the ten largest hold approximately 6.7%. The sample taken for sequencing was PBMCs. Receptors were obtained from a woman younger than 45 in good health and CMV-seronegative. Each CDR3 is given with its conserved first and last residue. Each record gives: clone size, J gene, D gene, V gene, CDR3 DNA, CDR3 protein. The D gene is left open where the match is weak. For some rows the clone size is stated as once, few or many, or as a class when expanded; others skip it.

- TRBJ2-7 TRBD1 TRBV30 TGTGCCTGGGGCCGGGACAGGGAATACGAGCAGTACTTC CAWGRDREYEQYF
- TRBJ2-5 - TRBV5-1 TGCGCCAGCAGCTTGGCCGTTGGGGGGGGCGAGACCCAGTACTTC CASSLAVGGGETQYF
- TRBJ2-7 TRBD2 TRBV11-2 TGTGCCAGCAGCTTGCGGGAGGCTACCACCTACGAGCAGTACTTC CASSLREATTYEQYF
- TRBJ2-3 - TRBV28 TGTGCCAGCAGTTTCGGAGGGCCAGATACGCAGTATTTT CASSFGGPDTQYF
- TRBJ2-2 TRBD1 TRBV5-1 TGCGCCAGCACCTTAACAGGGGGCGCTATGTCCGGGGAGCTGTTTTTT CASTLTGGAMSGELFF
- TRBJ2-3 TRBD2 TRBV10-3 TGTGCCATCAGTGAGCGGCTAGCGGGAGGGGGAGATACGCAGTATTTT CAISERLAGGGDTQYF
few TRBJ2-5 TRBD1 TRBV9 TGTGCCAGCAGCGTAGGAGGGGGCTTCGAGACCCAGTACTTC CASSVGGGFETQYF
- TRBJ2-5 - TRBV2 TGTGCCAGCAGTGAAGACAGGAAGACGCAAGAGACCCAGTACTTC CASSEDRKTQETQYF
- TRBJ1-1 - TRBV30 TGTGCCTGGACTGTACGGGGGTGGGCTGAAGCTTTCTTT CAWTVRGWAEAFF
- TRBJ1-1 - TRBV29-1 TGCAGCGTTGCCTACTTGGGGGCCACTGAAGCTTTCTTT CSVAYLGATEAFF
- TRBJ2-1 - TRBV29-1 TGCAGCGTTGAAGGTTCCAAGTCTAGCATCTTC CSVEGSKSSIF
- TRBJ2-7 - TRBV7-2 TGTGCCAGCACCCTAGAGGACTTC CASTLEDF
- TRBJ2-4 TRBD2 TRBV27 TGTGCCAGCAGTGCGCTAGCGGGAGGCCCGAACATTCAGTACTTC CASSALAGGPNIQYF
- TRBJ1-4 - TRBV28 TGTGCCAGCACCCACGGTGGGGGCAGCCCTAATGAAAAACTGTTTTTT CASTHGGGSPNEKLFF
few TRBJ1-2 - TRBV6-5 TGTGCCAGCAGTTACTCGAGGGCAGACGGACGTTTTGGCTACACCTTC CASSYSRADGRFGYTF
- TRBJ1-5 - TRBV28 TGTGCCAGCAGTTTCCCCCCCTCCGGGGGGCAGCCCCAGCATTTT CASSFPPSGGQPQHF
once TRBJ2-1 - TRBV6-4 TGTGCCAGCAGTGGAGTGGAGGCCAATGAGCAGTTCTTC CASSGVEANEQFF
- TRBJ2-7 TRBD2 TRBV28 TGTGCCAGCAGTTCCCTCCCCCTCAGCGGGAGGGCCCACGAGCAGTACTTC CASSSLPLSGRAHEQYF
- TRBJ1-1 - TRBV6-5 TGTGCCAGCACCCCTCCGGGGGGCACTGAAGCTTTCTTT CASTPPGGTEAFF
- TRBJ1-5 - TRBV30 TGTGCGTCAAAGCGGGGCAATCAGCCCCAGCATTTT CASKRGNQPQHF
- TRBJ2-1 - TRBV9 TGTGCCAGCAGCCCCAAGTTCGTGGGAGGCTACAATGAGCAGTTCTTC CASSPKFVGGYNEQFF
- TRBJ1-5 - TRBV27 TGTGCCAGCAGTCCGGGTCAGGGAATCCAGCATTTT CASSPGQGIQHF
- TRBJ2-3 TRBD1 TRBV30 TGTGCCTGGAGTGTACACTCGACAGGGGGCGCGGATACGCAGTATTTT CAWSVHSTGGADTQYF
few TRBJ2-2 - TRBV7-8 TGTGCCAGCAGCTTCGTAATGGGCATAATCGGGGAGCTGTTTTTT CASSFVMGIIGELFF
- TRBJ2-5 TRBD1 TRBV25-1 TGTGCCAGCAGTGAGTACAGGGGGCTGGGGGAGACCCAGTACTTC CASSEYRGLGETQYF
- TRBJ2-1 TRBD2 TRBV27 TGTGCCAGCAGACCACCGCTAGCGGGAGGTTATAATGAGCAGTTCTTC CASRPPLAGGYNEQFF
- TRBJ2-1 - TRBV27 TGTGCCAGCAGTTTAGGGGCTGCCCTAACCCCCGAGCAGTTCTTC CASSLGAALTPEQFF
- TRBJ2-7 - TRBV28 TGTGCCAGCAGTCCCGGAGCACCGGGGTACGAGCAGTACTTC CASSPGAPGYEQYF
- TRBJ2-3 - TRBV11-2 TGTGCCAGCAGCCCCCTCCGGGGTCGGGTCGGTACGCAGTATTTT CASSPLRGRVGTQYF
- TRBJ2-1 TRBD2 TRBV2 TGTGCCAGCAGTGAAAGAGAGGGTCTAGCGGGAGAGTTCTACAATGAGCAGTTCTTC CASSEREGLAGEFYNEQFF
few TRBJ1-1 - TRBV29-1 TGCAGCATCTGGGCCCCGTTAGTGAACACTGAAGCTTTCTTT CSIWAPLVNTEAFF
- TRBJ2-3 TRBD1 TRBV19 TGTGCCAGTCAATGGGGGACAGGTCGAGATACGCAGTATTTT CASQWGTGRDTQYF
few TRBJ2-7 TRBD1 TRBV10-3 TGTGCCATCAGACATACAGGGGGCGGCGCCGAGCAGTACTTC CAIRHTGGGAEQYF
- TRBJ1-1 - TRBV15 TGTGCCACCAGCATAAGATCCCCCGGGGACACTGAAGCTTTCTTT CATSIRSPGDTEAFF
- TRBJ2-1 TRBD2 TRBV14 TGTGCCAGCAGCCAAGATGGACTAGCCGACCACAATGAGCAGTTCTTC CASSQDGLADHNEQFF
few TRBJ2-1 TRBD2 TRBV10-1 TGCGCCAGCAGTGACACCCCCGGGGAGGGGAATGAGCAGTTCTTC CASSDTPGEGNEQFF
- TRBJ2-1 TRBD2 TRBV28 TGTGCCAGCAGCCCCTCGGGGACTAACTACAATGAGCAGTTCTTC CASSPSGTNYNEQFF
- TRBJ2-1 TRBD1 TRBV27 TGTGCCAGCAGCACAGGGGTGGAAACCAATGAGCAGTTCTTC CASSTGVETNEQFF
- TRBJ2-6 - TRBV10-3 TGTGCCATCAGTGAGTCGGCGGGTACTGGGGCCAACGTCCTGACTTTC CAISESAGTGANVLTF
- TRBJ1-2 TRBD1 TRBV5-1 TGCGCCAGCAGCTTGGCGGGACAGATAACCAACTATGGCTACACCTTC CASSLAGQITNYGYTF
- TRBJ1-5 - TRBV7-2 TGTGCCAGCAGCTTAGTGGGCGGGTCGGCTAATCAGCCCCAGCATTTT CASSLVGGSANQPQHF
- TRBJ1-4 - TRBV21-1 TGTGCCAGCAGCAAAAAGTCGGGGACAGGAGAGATTGAAAAACTGTTTTTT CASSKKSGTGEIEKLFF
many TRBJ2-3 - TRBV5-4 TGTGCCAGCAGCCTGTCAGATACGCAGTATTTT CASSLSDTQYF
- TRBJ1-4 TRBD1 TRBV7-9 TGTGCCAGCAGCTCGCTAAGACAGGGAGCCCATGAAAAACTGTTTTTT CASSSLRQGAHEKLFF
- TRBJ1-1 TRBD1 TRBV6-5 TGTGCCAGCAGTTACTCGAGAGGGGGCGGGACTGAAGCTTTCTTT CASSYSRGGGTEAFF
- TRBJ1-2 - TRBV29-1 TGCAGCGTTGAGGCAGCGGTCGGGGGCTACACCTTC CSVEAAVGGYTF
- TRBJ2-1 - TRBV10-3 TGTGCCATCAGTGAAGGGGTTTACAATGAGCAGTTCTTC CAISEGVYNEQFF
- TRBJ2-7 TRBD2 TRBV6-4 TGTGCCAGCCACGTTAGCGGGAGCGAGTCCTACGAGCAGTACTTC CASHVSGSESYEQYF
- TRBJ2-2 - TRBV6-6 TGTGCCAGCAGTTTCCAAGCCATCGGCGGGGGGGAGCTGTTTTTT CASSFQAIGGGELFF
- TRBJ1-1 TRBD1 TRBV19 TGTGCCAGTAGTCCCCAGGACAGGTTCTCAGCTTTCTTT CASSPQDRFSAFF
once TRBJ1-1 - TRBV6-5 TGTGCCAGCAGTTACAGGGGATCGAACACTGAAGCTTTCTTT CASSYRGSNTEAFF
- TRBJ1-2 - TRBV11-2 TGTGCCAGCAGCTTACAGGTCACGGATGGCTACACCTTC CASSLQVTDGYTF
- TRBJ2-1 TRBD1 TRBV10-2 TGCGCCAGCAGTGATCAGGGGGCGGTCTCCTACAATGAGCAGTTCTTC CASSDQGAVSYNEQFF
- TRBJ2-1 - TRBV18 TGTGCCAGCTCACCGAGCGAGGGCGGAGAGCAGTTCTTC CASSPSEGGEQFF